The subject of this entry is one TCR beta chain. The target antigen is unknown. 5' RACE that incorporated UMI labels was used to prepare the TRB cDNA libraries. TCRdb reworked the 5' RACE reads into one entry per CDR3 protein, no DNA. Here the sample table reports tens of thousands of distinct CDR3 sequences. The source of the sample is a study of CXCR3-negative and CXCR3-positive naive CD8 T cells. Background on the study: The libraries together contributed some 150 million TRB reads, each supplying about 1.5 +/- 0.3 million.

The CDR3 extends over 16 amino acids. Germline loops: CDR1 MNHEY, CDR2 SMNVEV (reference sequence). Definition of naive CD8+ T cells rested on a CD45RO-CCR7+CD27+CD95- profile. Study-wide points: Naive cells with CXCR3 showed TRB CDR3s that were more hydrophobic than those in CXCR3-negative naive cells.

This TCR came from a human donor in good health. Some clones in this sample may be carry-over from other donors' samples. The gene calls are TRBV27 and TRBJ2-2; absent DNA, TCRdb's TRBD2 call cannot be checked. The specimen sequenced was naive CXCR3+ CD8+ T cells from blood. Regarding subset: CD45RO-CCR7+CD27+CD95- naive CD8+ T cells expressing CXCR3 (TNR3+). The CDR3: CASRPTSGVNTGELFF.